The T cell receptor (beta chain) under discussion was sequenced for a study of T cells in Graves' hyperthyroidism and ophthalmopathy. Study-level information: Once the initial diagnosis was made, peripheral blood was obtained before any treatment.

The CDR3 spans 16 residues. Germline loops: CDR1 SNHLY, CDR2 FYNNEI. The V and J ends lost 6 bases and 2 bases respectively, with 16 bases between them. The source material, RNA transcripts, was used to amplify TCR beta CDR3 regions. TCR CDR3 underwent first-round RT-PCR with the HTBI primer set. TCRdb redid the calling of the multiplex PCR reads with MiXCR, one entry per CDR3 protein. The table includes under 700,000 distinct CDR3 sequences, 16% detected once. Sequences were obtained from blood. The receptor comes from a woman in her late teens or twenties with Graves' hyperthyroidism. The chain couples TRBV2 to TRBJ2-2; D call uncertain. The CDR3 is CASRGSETLNTGELFF. CDR3 nucleotide sequence: TGTGCCAGCAGGGGGTCGGAAACCTTAAACACCGGGGAGCTGTTTTTT.